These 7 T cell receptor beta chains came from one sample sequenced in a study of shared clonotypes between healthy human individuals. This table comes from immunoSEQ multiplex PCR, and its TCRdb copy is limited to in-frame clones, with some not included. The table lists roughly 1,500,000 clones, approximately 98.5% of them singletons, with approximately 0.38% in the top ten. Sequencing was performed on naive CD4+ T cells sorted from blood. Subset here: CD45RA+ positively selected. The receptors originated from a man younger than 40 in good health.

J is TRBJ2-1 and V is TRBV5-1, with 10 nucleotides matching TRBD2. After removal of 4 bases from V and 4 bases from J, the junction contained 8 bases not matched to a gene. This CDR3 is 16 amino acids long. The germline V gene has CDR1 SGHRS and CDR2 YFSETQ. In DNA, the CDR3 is TGCGCCAGCAGCCCAGAACTAGCGGGATCTTACAATGAGCAGTTCTTC. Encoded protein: CASSPELAGSYNEQFF.

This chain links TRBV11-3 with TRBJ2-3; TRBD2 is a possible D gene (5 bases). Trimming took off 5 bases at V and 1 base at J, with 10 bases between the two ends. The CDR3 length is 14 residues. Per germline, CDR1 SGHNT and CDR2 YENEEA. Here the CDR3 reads CASSTSRGTDTQYF. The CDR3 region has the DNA TGTGCCAGCAGCACTAGTCGCGGCACAGATACGCAGTATTTT.

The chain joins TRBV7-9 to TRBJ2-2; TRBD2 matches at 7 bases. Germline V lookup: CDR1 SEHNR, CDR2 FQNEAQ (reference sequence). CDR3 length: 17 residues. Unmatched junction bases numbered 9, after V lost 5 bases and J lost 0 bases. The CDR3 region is CASSPRDYRSNTGELFF. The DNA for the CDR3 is TGTGCCAGCAGCCCGAGGGACTACCGTTCGAACACCGGGGAGCTGTTTTTT.

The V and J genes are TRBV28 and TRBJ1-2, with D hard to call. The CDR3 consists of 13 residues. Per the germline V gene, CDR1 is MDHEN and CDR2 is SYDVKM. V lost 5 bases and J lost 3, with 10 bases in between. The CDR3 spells CASSPQRYYGYTF. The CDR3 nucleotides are TGTGCCAGCAGTCCTCAACGTTACTATGGCTACACCTTC.

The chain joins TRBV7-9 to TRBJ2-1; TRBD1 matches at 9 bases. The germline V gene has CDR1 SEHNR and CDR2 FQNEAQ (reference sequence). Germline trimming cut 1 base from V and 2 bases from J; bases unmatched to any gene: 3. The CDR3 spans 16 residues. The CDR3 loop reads CASSLGGDRAYNEQFF. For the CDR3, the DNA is TGTGCCAGCAGCTTAGGCGGGGACAGGGCCTACAATGAGCAGTTCTTC.

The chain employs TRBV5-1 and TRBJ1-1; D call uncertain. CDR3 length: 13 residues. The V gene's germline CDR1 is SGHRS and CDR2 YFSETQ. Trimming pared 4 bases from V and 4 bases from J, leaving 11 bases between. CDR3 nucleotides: TGCGCCAGCAGCCACACAGACCGCACTGAAGCTTTCTTT. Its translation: CASSHTDRTEAFF.

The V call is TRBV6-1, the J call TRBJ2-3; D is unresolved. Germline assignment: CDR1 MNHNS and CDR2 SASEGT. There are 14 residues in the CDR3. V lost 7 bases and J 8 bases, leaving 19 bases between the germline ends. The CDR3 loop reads CASNFQSQYGTQYF. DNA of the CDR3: TGTGCCAGCAACTTCCAGTCACAGTACGGTACGCAGTATTTT.